In its sample, the clone carrying this T cell receptor beta chain was seen a few times. Antigen specificity is unknown. The data stem from a study of T cell repertoires in cytomegalovirus infection. Findings and limits, study-wide: Cumulative public TCR beta family frequency identified CMV carriers with the relevant HLA.

Germline loops: CDR1 SGHVS, CDR2 FQNEAQ. Trimming cost V 5 bases and J 2 bases; bases outside gene matches: 13. The CDR3 has 17 residues. Each CDR3 protein is one row after TCRdb ran MiXCR on the reads. The table has hundreds of thousands of distinct CDR3 sequences, 30% to 35% seen once. The J gene is TRBJ2-3, the V gene TRBV7-8, with TRBD2 identical over 7 bases. This clonotype originated in a human donor in good health (CMV status not recorded). Some clones in this sample may be carry-over from other donors' samples. The sequencing used cultured PBMCs, collected from culture after CMV antigen stimulation. The CDR3 is CASSLRDYLVFTDTQYF. In nucleotides, the CDR3 is TGTGCCAGCAGCCTCCGGGACTACCTGGTTTTCACAGATACGCAGTATTTT.